Here is one T cell receptor (beta chain) with its context. What it binds is not known. Germline and junction disagree at one end, which may indicate a read error. The data were taken from a study of blood T cells in healthy people across ages. Study observations and caveats: A roughly linear age-dependent decrease characterized TCR beta diversity per million T cells. Shifts in expanded clonotypes may have been confounded by donor CMV status, which was unknown. Across samples, TCR beta diversity tracked strongly with naive T cell percentage.

This CDR3 is built from 13 residues. Germline-derived CDR1 and CDR2 are SEHNR and FQNEAQ (reference sequence). Alongside a J-beta primer mix, a sample-barcoded 5' primer served in a second PCR lasting roughly 7 to 11 cycles. TCRdb called the 5' RACE reads again in MiXCR, with one record for every CDR3 protein. The table shows 790,000 or so distinct CDR3 sequences, with 56% occurring only once. The chain couples TRBV7-9 to TRBJ2-7; 8 positions match TRBD1. Source material: blood. This receptor was identified in a man aged 35-49 years in good health. As DNA, the CDR3 is TGTGCCAGCAGCCCCCAGGGACAGGACGAGGAGTACTTC. This encodes CASSPQGQDEEYF.